This T cell receptor (beta chain) was recorded in a study of vaccination and CD4 T cells after COVID-19. Looking at the study overall: SARS-CoV-2 positivity in convalescent patients was established by nasal swab PCR; nine had mild and one severe disease.

Notes on this clonotype: The antigen is unknown.

CD4+ T cells that had been cultured provided DNA sequenced with the Oncomine TCR Beta short-read assay. TCRdb recomputed calls from the PCR reads with MiXCR, one row per CDR3 protein. The sample holds around 18,000 distinct CDR3 sequences; less than 50% are singletons and the top ten take roughly 12%. Indicated treatment: approximately 9-day PBMC culture with coronavirus spike peptide pools or control peptides (ViraFEST assay). On day 3 and again on day 7, fresh IL-2 medium was used to replace half the medium. From germline, CDR1 is MGHRA and CDR2 YSYEKL. V lost 4 bases to trimming and J lost 2 bases; unmatched junction nucleotides: 8. The CDR3 loop spans 16 amino acids.

The clonotype comes from a human donor who had recovered from COVID-19. This chain connects TRBV4-1 to TRBJ2-5; 9 bases align to TRBD1. Sequenced material: CD4+ T cells from blood, cultured in vitro. The CDR3 here is CASSRTTGGRQETQYF. As DNA, the CDR3 is TGCGCCAGCAGCCGGACTACAGGGGGCAGGCAAGAGACCCAGTACTTC.